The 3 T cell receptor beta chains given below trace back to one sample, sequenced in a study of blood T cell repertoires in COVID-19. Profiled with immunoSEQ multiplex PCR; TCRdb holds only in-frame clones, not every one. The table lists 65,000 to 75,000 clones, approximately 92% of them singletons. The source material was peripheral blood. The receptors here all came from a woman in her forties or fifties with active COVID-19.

CDR3 residues: CASSATSEVTDTQYF. The DNA for the CDR3 is TGCGCCAGCAGTGCGACTAGCGAAGTGACAGATACGCAGTATTTT. The chain has TRBV10-1 and TRBJ2-3; 8 bases are a match to TRBD2. This CDR3 comprises 15 residues. Losses at the gene ends were 4 bases for V and 3 bases for J; bases not matched to a gene: 6. Germline CDR1 WNHNN, CDR2 SYGVQD (reference sequence).

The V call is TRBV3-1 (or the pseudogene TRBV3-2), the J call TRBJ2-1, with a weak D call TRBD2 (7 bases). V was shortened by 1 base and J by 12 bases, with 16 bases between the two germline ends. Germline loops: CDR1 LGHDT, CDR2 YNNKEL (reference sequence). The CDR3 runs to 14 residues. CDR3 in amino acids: CASSQVRGGFGQFF. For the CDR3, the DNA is TGTGCCAGCAGCCAAGTGAGGGGGGGATTTGGGCAGTTCTTC.

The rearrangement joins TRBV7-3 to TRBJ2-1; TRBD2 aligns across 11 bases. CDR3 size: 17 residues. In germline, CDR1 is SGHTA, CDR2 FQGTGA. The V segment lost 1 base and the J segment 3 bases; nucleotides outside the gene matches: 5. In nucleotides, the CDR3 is TGTGCCAGCAGCTTAAGGGGAACTAGCGGGGGCTACAATGAGCAGTTCTTC. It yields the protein CASSLRGTSGGYNEQFF.